The next 26 T cell receptor beta chains were all read from a single sample in a study of spatial heterogeneity in lung cancer. In TCRdb, the 5' RACE reads were re-called with MiXCR into one record per CDR3 protein. This repertoire shows 16,000 or so distinct CDR3 sequences, roughly 4% found once; its top ten account for roughly 10%. Time point in this sample: sample taken at primary tumor resection. The specimen was normal lung tissue next to the tumor, collected at surgery. Receptors were obtained from a male donor with early-stage non-small cell lung cancer.

This clonotype occurred many times. Because the library targeted alpha chains, this beta chain is an off-target read whose size means little. J is TRBJ2-7 and V is TRBV6-6; 8 bases map to TRBD2. The CDR3 is made up of 16 amino acids. Germline assignment: CDR1 MNHNY and CDR2 SVGAGI (reference sequence). The V gene end was trimmed by 0 bases and the J gene end by 5 bases; junction bases not matched to a gene: 9. The CDR3 sequence is CASSYSGGRIPNEQYF. Here the CDR3 DNA reads TGTGCCAGCAGTTACTCGGGCGGGAGGATTCCCAACGAGCAGTACTTC.

This clonotype showed up many times. The size of this beta chain means little, since it is a stray read in a library made for alpha chains. The chain employs TRBV6-6 and TRBJ2-3; D not resolved. V gave up 7 bases and J gave up 2 bases, with 10 bases separating them. The CDR3 consists of 13 residues. The germline gives CDR1 MNHNY, CDR2 SVGAGI (reference sequence). DNA for the CDR3: TGTGCCAGCAAAGAGAAAGTCACAGATACGCAGTATTTT. Its protein is CASKEKVTDTQYF.

This clonotype was counted at least ten times. Found in a library prepared for alpha chains, this beta chain is an off-target read, and its abundance has little meaning. The V and J genes are TRBV12-3 or TRBV12-4 and TRBJ1-1; D is perhaps TRBD1 (6 bases). This CDR3 has 13 amino acids. V shed 10 bases and J shed 4 bases, with 16 bases lying between them. CDR3 amino acids: CATSRGGVTEAFF. CDR3 DNA sequence: TGTGCCACCTCCCGTGGGGGCGTCACTGAAGCTTTCTTT.

This clonotype was detected many times. This beta chain came through as a stray read in a library set up for alpha chains, and its size says little. The chain is built from TRBV20-1 and TRBJ1-6, with D possibly matching TRBD1 (5 bases). The CDR3 covers 16 residues. CDR1 is DFQATT, CDR2 SNEGSKA, per germline (reference sequence). V was trimmed by 1 base and J by 8 bases, leaving 18 bases between them. This CDR3 is CSARAVFQGGDSPLHF. CDR3 in DNA: TGCAGTGCTAGAGCCGTTTTCCAGGGAGGGGATTCACCCCTCCACTTT.

This clonotype was found many times. Since it is a stray read in a library aimed at alpha chains, this beta chain has a size that is not meaningful. In DNA form, the CDR3 reads TGTGCCAGCAGTTACGGGGCTAGCGGGGCAGGAGATACGCAGTATTTT. Amino acid sequence: CASSYGASGAGDTQYF. The gene calls are TRBV6-5 and TRBJ2-3; 9 bases match TRBD2. With 2 bases clipped from V and 5 bases from J, the junction kept 8 bases outside the gene matches. This CDR3 spans 16 amino acids. Germline V gene sequence: CDR1 MNHEY, CDR2 SVGAGI.

This clonotype was recorded at least ten times. This beta chain is a stray sequence in a library constructed for alpha chains; its clone size is not meaningful. This rearrangement joins TRBV2 to TRBJ1-1; unclear D gene. Trimming stripped 10 bases from V and 1 base from J, with 16 bases between. CDR1 and CDR2 (germline): SNHLY, FYNNEI. The CDR3 totals 14 residues. The CDR3 spells CATQQYDGNTEAFF. In DNA form, the CDR3 reads TGTGCCACCCAACAGTATGACGGGAACACTGAAGCTTTCTTT.

This clonotype came up many times. Little can be read into the size of this beta chain, an off-target read in a library designed for alpha chains. The chain links TRBV20-1 to TRBJ1-3; no definite D call. The germline V gene has CDR1 DFQATT and CDR2 SNEGSKA (reference sequence). The CDR3 sequence is 13 residues long. Trimming stripped 7 bases from V and 1 base from J, with 11 bases between. In nucleotides, the CDR3 is TGCAGTGTGGTAGGGAGGTCTGGAAACACCATATATTTT. Protein product: CSVVGRSGNTIYF.

For this clonotype: At one boundary the junction diverges from the germline segment, which might be a read error. Since it is a stray read in a library aimed at alpha chains, this beta chain has a size that is not meaningful. The chain has TRBV29-1 and TRBJ1-5; 7 nucleotides align to TRBD1. Germline V gene lookup returns CDR1 SQVTM and CDR2 ANQGSEA. The CDR3 loop spans 15 amino acids. DNA for the CDR3: TGCAGCGTTGAGTTAGGGGGCTCGAACAATCAGCCCCAACATTTT. Translation: CSVELGGSNNQPQHF.

At least ten counts were recorded for this clonotype. With the library built for alpha chains, this beta chain is off target and its frequency is not meaningful. The rearrangement joins TRBV19 to TRBJ1-4, with TRBD1 identical over 9 bases. J was trimmed by 6 bases and V by 7 bases; bases with no gene match: 3. The CDR3 consists of 13 residues. In germline, CDR1 is LNHDA, CDR2 SQIVND (reference sequence). The CDR3 loop is CASKRTGDEKLFF. The CDR3 coding sequence is TGTGCCAGTAAGAGGACAGGGGATGAAAAACTGTTTTTT.

This clonotype appeared many times. This beta chain is a stray read from a library made for alpha chains; its abundance is not meaningful. V usage is TRBV7-2 and J usage is TRBJ2-1; the D is unclear. With 2 bases removed from V and 5 bases from J, the gap between germline ends came to 7 bases. Germline lookup yields CDR1 SGHTA and CDR2 FQGNSA. CDR3 length: 13 residues. Here the CDR3 reads CASSLQINNEQFF. The CDR3 nucleotides are TGTGCCAGCAGCTTACAGATCAACAATGAGCAGTTCTTC. The full variable domain, completed using reference TRBV7-2 and TRBJ2-1, is GAGVSQSPSNKVTEKGKDVELRCDPISGHTALYWYRQSLGQGLEFLIYFQGNSAPDKSGLPSDRFSAERTGGSVSTLTIQRTQQEDSAVYLCASSLQINNEQFFGPGTRLTVL.

This clonotype came up many times. The library was prepared for alpha chains; this beta chain is a stray read, so its frequency means little. CDR3 amino acids: CASSTPGTVNNQPQHF. CDR3 coding DNA: TGTGCCAGTAGTACCCCCGGGACAGTCAACAATCAGCCCCAGCATTTT. The V and J genes are TRBV19 and TRBJ1-5; 7 bases are a match to TRBD1. V shed 4 bases, J shed 3 bases, and the junction held 9 bases outside the gene matches. The CDR3 sequence is 16 residues long. CDR1 and CDR2 (germline): LNHDA, SQIVND (reference sequence).

This clonotype appeared many times. With the library built for alpha chains, this beta chain is off target and its frequency is not meaningful. The chain is built from TRBV14 and TRBJ2-1; no reliable D call. Germline V gives CDR1 SGHDN, CDR2 FVKESK. V dropped 4 bases and J dropped 3 bases, with 7 bases sitting between them. The CDR3 contains 13 residues. The CDR3 DNA follows: TGTGCCAGCAGCCTTTTGGACTACAATGAGCAGTTCTTC. It translates to CASSLLDYNEQFF.

This clonotype was recorded many times. This beta chain appears as a stray read in a library generated for alpha chains; its size is not informative. The V gene is TRBV9, the J gene TRBJ2-1; TRBD2 matches 8 bases. The V and J ends lost 3 bases and 6 bases, in that order; junction bases with no gene match: 5. CDR1 is SGDLS and CDR2 is YYNGEE in the germline V gene. This CDR3 comprises 14 residues. Here the CDR3 DNA reads TGTGCCAGCAGCGCTACCGGGACTAGCAATGAGCAGTTCTTC. Translating gives CASSATGTSNEQFF.

About this clonotype itself: This beta chain turned up in a library designed for alpha chains; as an off-target read, its abundance says little. The rearrangement joins TRBV30 to TRBJ1-2; maybe TRBD1 (6 bases). Trimming cost V 2 bases and J 2 bases, with 9 bases left between them. This CDR3 spans 13 amino acids. Per germline, CDR1 GTSNPN and CDR2 SVGIG (reference sequence). The CDR3 loop is CAWSSGTNYGYTF. CDR3 sequence (DNA): TGTGCCTGGAGTTCCGGGACAAACTATGGCTACACCTTC.

This clonotype is medium-sized. The library was built for alpha chains, so this beta chain is an off-target read and its size means little. The chain is built from TRBV6-1 and TRBJ1-6, with 8 bases aligning to TRBD1. CDR1 and CDR2 (germline): MNHNS, SASEGT. The CDR3 is 15 amino acids. V lost 5 bases, J lost 5 bases, and 5 bases stayed unmatched. For the CDR3, the DNA is TGTGCCAGCAGTCAGCGGGGACAGGATAATTCACCCCTCCACTTT. Its protein product is CASSQRGQDNSPLHF.

There are many counts of this clonotype. Since it is a stray read in a library aimed at alpha chains, this beta chain has a size that is not meaningful. CDR3 DNA sequence: TGTGCCAGCGCGGGACTAGCGGGCACAGATACGCAGTATTTT. Amino acid sequence: CASAGLAGTDTQYF. V is TRBV3-1 and J is TRBJ2-3; 11 positions agree with TRBD2. Germline trimming cut 8 bases from V and 1 base from J; bases unmatched to any gene: 2. Germline V gives CDR1 LGHDT, CDR2 YNNKEL (reference sequence). The CDR3 runs 14 residues.

This clonotype was recorded at least ten times. Because the library targeted alpha chains, this beta chain is an off-target read whose size means little. V usage is TRBV5-1 and J usage is TRBJ1-4, with TRBD1 identical over 8 bases. The CDR3 extends over 17 amino acids. Unmatched junction bases numbered 12, after V lost 0 bases and J lost 8 bases. Germline-derived CDR1 and CDR2 are SGHRS and YFSETQ. The CDR3 is CASSLAVFQGANEKLFF. CDR3 DNA: TGCGCCAGCAGCTTGGCTGTGTTTCAGGGGGCGAACGAAAAACTGTTTTTT.

This clonotype was seen at least ten times. The library was designed around alpha chains, so this beta chain is a stray read whose abundance carries little weight. This chain joins TRBV3-1 and TRBJ2-3; D ambiguous. The germline V gene has CDR1 LGHDT and CDR2 YNNKEL (reference sequence). Trimming shortened V by 1 base and J by 7 bases, and 9 bases separated the two germline ends. The CDR3 loop spans 13 amino acids. The chain's CDR3 is CASSQVVSYTQYF. The CDR3, as DNA: TGTGCCAGCAGCCAAGTTGTGTCCTATACGCAGTATTTT.

Many counts were recorded for this clonotype. This beta chain is a stray sequence in a library constructed for alpha chains; its clone size is not meaningful. The chain couples TRBV12-5 to TRBJ2-1, with 12 bases fitting TRBD1. CDR1 is LGHNT, CDR2 FRNRAP, per germline. Trimming took 7 bases from V and 8 from J; bases not matched to a gene: 12. The CDR3 is 16 residues long. CDR3 protein: CASASSGTGGSDEQFF. DNA of the CDR3: TGTGCTAGTGCATCCTCCGGGACAGGGGGCTCAGATGAGCAGTTCTTC.

The sample holds many counts of this clonotype. This beta chain is off target for a library built for alpha chains, so its abundance means little. The rearrangement joins TRBV11-3 to TRBJ2-5, with unresolved D. The CDR3 extends over 13 amino acids. Germline values: CDR1 SGHNT, CDR2 YENEEA. V was shortened by 5 bases and J by 3 bases, with 10 bases between the two germline ends. CDR3 nucleotide sequence: TGTGCCAGCAGCCAGGTGGGAAAAGAGACCCAGTACTTC. The encoded protein is CASSQVGKETQYF.

This clonotype was recorded many times. Because this beta chain is a stray read in a library intended to capture alpha chains, its abundance should not be given much weight. The J gene is TRBJ2-1, the V gene TRBV20-1, with 11 bases identical to TRBD2. The V segment lost 5 bases and the J segment 6 bases; nucleotides outside the gene matches: 9. The CDR3 is made up of 15 amino acids. Germline lookup yields CDR1 DFQATT and CDR2 SNEGSKA (reference sequence). In DNA form, the CDR3 reads TGCAGTGCTGAGGTGGGGACTAGCGGAATCAATGAGCAGTTCTTC. It codes for CSAEVGTSGINEQFF.

This clonotype was observed many times. This beta chain lies outside the target of a library built for alpha chains; its clone size means little. V is TRBV7-2 and J is TRBJ1-1; weak D call: TRBD1 (6 bases). Between the trimmed V and J ends, which lost 3 bases and 9 bases, there was a span of 14 bases. This CDR3 is built from 13 residues. Germline V gene lookup returns CDR1 SGHTA and CDR2 FQGNSA. Here the CDR3 reads CASSFAPDRKAFF. The DNA for the CDR3 is TGTGCCAGCAGCTTTGCCCCGGACAGAAAAGCTTTCTTT.

This clonotype was observed at least ten times. For a library built for alpha chains, this beta chain is a stray read; little rests on its size. The V gene is TRBV5-1, the J gene TRBJ2-1; 8 nucleotides agree with TRBD1. V was pared by 5 bases and J by 5 bases, with 6 bases of the junction left unmatched. Per germline, CDR1 SGHRS and CDR2 YFSETQ. CDR3 length equals 14 residues. CDR3 sequence reads: CASRGQGVNNEQFF. In nucleotides, the CDR3 is TGCGCCAGCAGAGGACAGGGCGTCAACAATGAGCAGTTCTTC.

This clonotype was found many times. This beta chain was picked up by a library intended for alpha chains and is off target, so its count carries little meaning. The chain employs TRBV5-6 and TRBJ2-2; D gene unclear. The CDR3 totals 14 residues. Trimming took off 3 bases at V and 2 bases at J, with 8 bases between the two ends. The germline V gene encodes CDR1 SGHDT and CDR2 YYEEEE. In nucleotides, the CDR3 is TGTGCCAGCAGCTGGACCGTTAACACCGGGGAGCTGTTTTTT. Its protein product is CASSWTVNTGELFF.

This clonotype came up many times. With the library built for alpha chains, this beta chain is off target and its frequency is not meaningful. This chain joins TRBV2 and TRBJ2-1; 9 nucleotides agree with TRBD2. This CDR3 has 15 amino acids. The V gene's germline CDR1 is SNHLY and CDR2 FYNNEI. V lost 6 bases to trimming and J lost 6 bases; unmatched junction nucleotides: 9. The CDR3 here is CASSSVAGAGNEQFF. The CDR3 nucleotides are TGTGCCAGCAGCTCCGTAGCGGGAGCGGGCAATGAGCAGTTCTTC.

This clonotype was detected ten times or more. Within a library made for alpha chains, this beta chain is off target, and its count is uninformative. The rearrangement joins TRBV6-2 or TRBV6-3 to TRBJ2-5; 7 positions agree with TRBD2. Looked up from germline, CDR1 is MNHEY and CDR2 is SVGEGT. The V and J ends lost 5 bases and 1 base, in that order; junction bases with no gene match: 7. The CDR3 is 15 amino acids. The CDR3 spells CASSIPTSPQETQYF. In DNA, the CDR3 is TGTGCCAGCAGTATCCCGACTAGCCCCCAAGAGACCCAGTACTTC.